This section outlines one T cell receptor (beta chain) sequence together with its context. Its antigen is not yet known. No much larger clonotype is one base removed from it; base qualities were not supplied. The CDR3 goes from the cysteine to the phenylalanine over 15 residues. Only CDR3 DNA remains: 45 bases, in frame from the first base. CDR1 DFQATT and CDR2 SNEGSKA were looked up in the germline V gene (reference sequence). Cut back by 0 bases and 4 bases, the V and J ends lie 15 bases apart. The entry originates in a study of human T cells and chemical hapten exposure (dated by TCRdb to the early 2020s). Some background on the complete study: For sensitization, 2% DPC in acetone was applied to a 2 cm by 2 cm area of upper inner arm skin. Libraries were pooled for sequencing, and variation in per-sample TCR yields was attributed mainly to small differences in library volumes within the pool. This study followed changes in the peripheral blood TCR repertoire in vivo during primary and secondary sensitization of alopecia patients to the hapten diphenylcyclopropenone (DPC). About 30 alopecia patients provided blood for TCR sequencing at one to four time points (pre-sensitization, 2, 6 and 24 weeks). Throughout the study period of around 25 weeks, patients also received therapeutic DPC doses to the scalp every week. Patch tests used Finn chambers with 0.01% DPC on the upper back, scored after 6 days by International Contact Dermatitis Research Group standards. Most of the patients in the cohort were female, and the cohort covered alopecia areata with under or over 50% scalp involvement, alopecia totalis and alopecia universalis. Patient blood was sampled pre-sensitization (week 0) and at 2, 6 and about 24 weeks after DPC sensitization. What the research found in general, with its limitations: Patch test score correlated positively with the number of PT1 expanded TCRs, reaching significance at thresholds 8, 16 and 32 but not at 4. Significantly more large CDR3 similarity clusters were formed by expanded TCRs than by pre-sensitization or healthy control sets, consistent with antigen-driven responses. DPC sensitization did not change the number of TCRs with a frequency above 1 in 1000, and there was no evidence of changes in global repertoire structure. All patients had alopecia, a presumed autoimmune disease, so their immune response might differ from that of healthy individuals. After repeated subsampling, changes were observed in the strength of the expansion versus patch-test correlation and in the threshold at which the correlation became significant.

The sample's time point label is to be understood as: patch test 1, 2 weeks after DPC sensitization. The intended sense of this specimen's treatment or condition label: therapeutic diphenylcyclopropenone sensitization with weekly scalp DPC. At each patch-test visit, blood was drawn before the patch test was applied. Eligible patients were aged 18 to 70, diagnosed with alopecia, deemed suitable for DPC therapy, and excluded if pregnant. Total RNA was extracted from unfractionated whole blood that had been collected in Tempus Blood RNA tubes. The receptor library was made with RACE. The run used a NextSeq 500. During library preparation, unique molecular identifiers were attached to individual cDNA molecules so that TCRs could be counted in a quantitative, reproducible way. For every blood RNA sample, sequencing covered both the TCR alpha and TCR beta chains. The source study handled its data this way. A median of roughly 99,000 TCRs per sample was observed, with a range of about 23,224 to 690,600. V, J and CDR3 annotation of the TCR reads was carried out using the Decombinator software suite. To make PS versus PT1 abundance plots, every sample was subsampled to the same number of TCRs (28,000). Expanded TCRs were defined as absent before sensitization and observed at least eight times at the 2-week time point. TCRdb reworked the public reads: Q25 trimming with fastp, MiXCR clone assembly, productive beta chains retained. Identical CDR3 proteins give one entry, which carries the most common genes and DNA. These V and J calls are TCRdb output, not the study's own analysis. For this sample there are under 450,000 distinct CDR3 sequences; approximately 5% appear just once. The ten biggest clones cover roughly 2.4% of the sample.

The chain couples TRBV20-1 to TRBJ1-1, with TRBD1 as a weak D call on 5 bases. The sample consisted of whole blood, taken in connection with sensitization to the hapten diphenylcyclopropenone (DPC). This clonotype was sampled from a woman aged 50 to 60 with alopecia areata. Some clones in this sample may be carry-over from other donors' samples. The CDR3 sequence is CSARDSGPGVTEAFF. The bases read TGCAGTGCTAGAGATTCGGGACCGGGGGTCACTGAAGCTTTCTTT.